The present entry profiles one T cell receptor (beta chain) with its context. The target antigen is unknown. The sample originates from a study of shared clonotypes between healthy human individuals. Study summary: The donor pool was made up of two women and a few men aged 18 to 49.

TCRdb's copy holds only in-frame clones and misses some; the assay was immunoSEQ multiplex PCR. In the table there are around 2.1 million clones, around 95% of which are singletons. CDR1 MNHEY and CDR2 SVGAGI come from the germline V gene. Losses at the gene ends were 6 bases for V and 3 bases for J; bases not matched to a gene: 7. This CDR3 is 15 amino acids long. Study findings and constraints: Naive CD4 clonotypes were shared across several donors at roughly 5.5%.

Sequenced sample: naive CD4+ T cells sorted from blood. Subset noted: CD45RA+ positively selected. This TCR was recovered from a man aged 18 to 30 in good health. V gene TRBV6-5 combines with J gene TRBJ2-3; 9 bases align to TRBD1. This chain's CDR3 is CASRAPGQGTDTQYF. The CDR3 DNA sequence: TGTGCCAGCAGGGCGCCGGGACAGGGTACAGATACGCAGTATTTT.